Presented here are 24 T cell receptor beta chains from one specimen sequenced in a study of identifying expanded T cells in peripheral blood. Produced via immunoSEQ multiplex PCR; TCRdb's table is partial and in-frame only. Seen here are roughly 100,000 clones, around nine tenths observed once, and the top ten hold 16%. Sample: blood. The receptors stem from a person aged 18 to 70 in good health.

This chain connects TRBV28 to TRBJ1-1; 7 nucleotides line up with TRBD1. Germline CDR1 reads MDHEN; CDR2 reads SYDVKM. The V gene end was trimmed by 5 bases and the J gene end by 1 base; junction bases not matched to a gene: 10. The CDR3 sequence is 16 residues long. CDR3 loop: CASSLPTGAPNTEAFF. The CDR3 DNA reads TGTGCCAGCAGTCTACCAACAGGGGCTCCGAACACTGAAGCTTTCTTT.

This chain links TRBV6-5 with TRBJ1-1; D is unresolved. Germline loops: CDR1 MNHEY, CDR2 SVGAGI. V lost 5 bases, J lost 5 bases, and 15 bases lay in between. CDR3 length: 14 amino acids. The CDR3 DNA is TGTGCCAGCAGTGGGTGGGCAGAACAAACTGAAGCTTTCTTT. Translating gives CASSGWAEQTEAFF.

This chain uses TRBV11-1 with TRBJ1-6; D gene ambiguous. Germline V CDR1 and CDR2: SGHAT, FQDESV (reference sequence). Between the trimmed V and J ends, which lost 5 bases and 6 bases, there was a span of 11 bases. The CDR3 extends over 14 amino acids. CDR3 nucleotide sequence: TGTGCCAGCAGCGATGGCCAGCCTAATTCACCCCTCCACTTT. Its translation is CASSDGQPNSPLHF.

This chain uses TRBV28 with TRBJ2-5; 9 nucleotides agree with TRBD1. CDR1 is MDHEN and CDR2 is SYDVKM in the germline V gene. CDR3 length: 13 residues. Unmatched junction bases numbered 1, after V lost 6 bases and J lost 2 bases. This chain's CDR3 is CASRTGGQETQYF. Written as DNA, the CDR3 is TGTGCCAGCAGGACAGGGGGACAAGAGACCCAGTACTTC.

The chain recombines TRBV27 with TRBJ2-1; 10 bases map to TRBD1. J was trimmed by 9 bases and V by 5 bases; bases with no gene match: 10. Per the germline V gene, CDR1 is MNHEY and CDR2 is SMNVEV (reference sequence). There are 15 residues in the CDR3. This CDR3 reads CASSRRQGANGEQFF. The CDR3 region has the DNA TGTGCCAGCAGTCGAAGACAGGGGGCAAACGGTGAGCAGTTCTTC.

The chain combines TRBV11-2 with TRBJ1-1; D unclear. CDR1 is SGHAT, CDR2 FQNNGV, per germline. Trimming pared 1 base from V and 0 bases from J, leaving 15 bases between. The CDR3 loop spans 17 amino acids. CDR3 sequence: CASSLGRVHSLNTEAFF. The CDR3 nucleotides are TGTGCCAGCAGCTTAGGGCGTGTCCACTCCCTGAACACTGAAGCTTTCTTT. Complete variable domain (other parts from reference TRBV11-2 and TRBJ1-1): EAGVAQSPRYKIIEKRQSVAFWCNPISGHATLYWYQQILGQGPKLLIQFQNNGVVDDSQLPKDRFSAERLKGVDSTLKIQPAKLEDSAVYLCASSLGRVHSLNTEAFFGQGTRLTVV.

The chain is built from TRBV6-5 and TRBJ1-5, with a possible D match to TRBD1 (5 bases). The CDR3 runs 14 residues. Germline-derived CDR1 and CDR2 are MNHEY and SVGAGI. V lost 8 bases and J lost 0, with 11 bases in between. The DNA for the CDR3 is TGTGCCAGCCAACTGGGGGTTAGCAATCAGCCCCAGCATTTT. Its protein product is CASQLGVSNQPQHF.

The table lists this clone with a few counts. The chain combines TRBV2 with TRBJ2-5; 10 bases fit TRBD1. V was pared by 6 bases and J by 5 bases, with 9 bases of the junction left unmatched. There are 15 residues in the CDR3. CDR1 and CDR2 from the germline V gene are SNHLY and FYNNEI. The CDR3 loop reads CASRVRQGARETQYF. The CDR3 DNA is TGTGCCAGCAGGGTCCGACAGGGGGCTCGGGAGACCCAGTACTTC.

This sequence joins TRBV19 and TRBJ2-3; no reliable D call. Germline CDR1 is LNHDA and CDR2 is SQIVND (reference sequence). With 6 bases removed from V and 4 bases from J, the gap between germline ends came to 8 bases. There are 12 residues in the CDR3. DNA of the CDR3: TGTGCCAGTAGCTTGTGGGCAGATACGCAGTATTTT. Residues: CASSLWADTQYF.

The CDR3: CASSRQLQETQYF. The CDR3 bases are TGTGCCAGTAGTAGGCAGCTACAAGAGACCCAGTACTTC. This chain joins TRBV19 and TRBJ2-5; D is ambiguous. The CDR3 runs 13 residues. CDR1 and CDR2 from the germline V gene are LNHDA and SQIVND (reference sequence). The V and J ends lost 4 bases and 2 bases respectively, with 8 bases between them.

This chain uses TRBV5-1 with TRBJ2-1; TRBD2 matches at 9 bases. The ends lost 4 bases at V and 4 bases at J; junction bases unmatched: 6. Germline CDR1 reads SGHRS; CDR2 reads YFSETQ. The CDR3 length is 15 residues. The CDR3 here is CASSGGSGGYNEQFF. CDR3 coding DNA: TGCGCCAGCAGCGGGGGGAGCGGGGGGTACAATGAGCAGTTCTTC.

V is TRBV5-6 and J is TRBJ1-1; D is perhaps TRBD1 (6 bases). Between the trimmed V and J ends, which lost 6 bases and 0 bases, there was a span of 21 bases. The CDR3 covers 17 residues. Germline CDR1 and CDR2: SGHDT and YYEEEE. This CDR3 reads CASNVGIGGPMNTEAFF. CDR3 nucleotides: TGTGCCAGCAACGTGGGGATAGGGGGACCGATGAACACTGAAGCTTTCTTT.

The chain is built from TRBV5-1 and TRBJ2-1; 9 bases line up with TRBD1. With 2 bases clipped from V and 6 bases from J, the junction kept 3 bases outside the gene matches. Germline V CDR1 and CDR2: SGHRS, YFSETQ. This CDR3 contains 14 residues. The DNA of the CDR3 is TGCGCCAGCAGCTTAGGGGGACAGGGCAATGAGCAGTTCTTC. This sequence encodes CASSLGGQGNEQFF.

This chain connects TRBV7-8 to TRBJ2-7, with 14 positions matching TRBD2. The ends lost 4 bases at V and 7 bases at J; junction bases unmatched: 9. This CDR3 has 16 residues. Germline CDR1 is SGHVS and CDR2 is FQNEAQ. CDR3 DNA sequence: TGTGCCAGCAGCTCCCCTGGGACTAGCGGGGGTAATGAGCAGTACTTC. It translates to CASSSPGTSGGNEQYF.

This clone occurred once. The CDR3 here is CASSPPYTDRDGYTF. The CDR3 DNA reads as TGTGCCAGCTCACCTCCCTATACTGACAGGGATGGCTACACCTTC. J is TRBJ1-2 and V is TRBV18, with 7 bases fitting TRBD1. V lost 3 bases to trimming and J lost 6 bases; unmatched junction nucleotides: 10. Germline-derived CDR1 and CDR2 are KGHSH and LQKENI. This CDR3 spans 15 amino acids.

The chain is built from TRBV11-1 and TRBJ1-1, with D unresolved. CDR3 length: 15 residues. Per germline, CDR1 SGHAT and CDR2 FQDESV (reference sequence). The germline V and J ends were trimmed by 5 bases and 0 bases, with 13 bases remaining between them. The CDR3 reads CASSPVAGLNTEAFF. Written as DNA, the CDR3 is TGTGCCAGCAGCCCCGTGGCGGGTTTGAACACTGAAGCTTTCTTT.

The J gene is TRBJ2-2, the V gene TRBV28, with D uncertain. The germline CDR1 and CDR2 sequences are MDHEN and SYDVKM. The V end was cut by 5 bases, the J end by 0 bases, with 7 bases between. CDR3 size: 14 residues. In DNA, the CDR3 is TGTGCCAGCAGTCTCAGAACGAACACCGGGGAGCTGTTTTTT. This translates into CASSLRTNTGELFF. Combining the CDR3 with reference TRBV28 and TRBJ2-2 gives the whole variable domain DVKVTQSSRYLVKRTGEKVFLECVQDMDHENMFWYRQDPGLGLRLIYFSYDVKMKEKGDIPEGYSVSREKKERFSLILESASTNQTSMYLCASSLRTNTGELFFGEGSRLTVL.

On this clone: At one end the junction does not follow the germline gene, possibly because of a read error. The CDR3 sequence is CASSELAQPPNTGELFF. DNA of the CDR3: TGCGCCAGCAGTGAGCTTGCACAGCCCCCGAACACCGGGGAGCTGTTTTTT. V gene TRBV25-1 combines with J gene TRBJ2-2; D not certain. Looked up from germline, CDR1 is MGHDK and CDR2 is SYGVNS. CDR3 length: 17 residues.

This chain uses TRBV7-9 with TRBJ1-1; a possible D gene is TRBD1 (5 bases). V was shortened by 5 bases and J by 5 bases, with 24 bases between the two germline ends. This CDR3 comprises 17 residues. CDR1 and CDR2 from the germline V gene are SEHNR and FQNEAQ (reference sequence). The CDR3 protein is CASSTNSGPPAGTEAFF. In DNA form, the CDR3 reads TGTGCCAGCAGCACCAATTCCGGACCCCCGGCAGGGACTGAAGCTTTCTTT.

A few counts support this clone. The rearrangement joins TRBV28 to TRBJ1-2; no reliable D call. The CDR3 spans 11 residues. Per germline, CDR1 MDHEN and CDR2 SYDVKM. The V gene lost 8 bases and the J gene lost 0 bases, with 4 bases spanning the gap. This chain's CDR3 is CASVANYGYTF. CDR3 coding DNA: TGTGCCAGCGTAGCTAACTATGGCTACACCTTC.

The chain employs TRBV19 and TRBJ1-2; 7 nucleotides match TRBD1. Germline loops: CDR1 LNHDA, CDR2 SQIVND (reference sequence). J gave up 3 bases and V 7 bases, and 5 bases lay outside the gene matches. The CDR3 length is 13 residues. The CDR3 spells CASTWDSDYGYTF. The DNA of the CDR3 is TGTGCCAGTACCTGGGACAGTGACTATGGCTACACCTTC. The variable domain in full, completed from reference TRBV19 and TRBJ1-2, reads DGGITQSPKYLFRKEGQNVTLSCEQNLNHDAMYWYRQDPGQGLRLIYYSQIVNDFQKGDIAEGYSVSREKKESFPLTVTSAQKNPTAFYLCASTWDSDYGYTFGSGTRLTVV.

The chain joins TRBV7-2 to TRBJ2-6; D may be TRBD2 (5 bases). Trimming removed 8 bases from V and 1 base from J, with 21 bases in between. Germline V gene sequence: CDR1 SGHTA, CDR2 FQGNSA. There are 18 residues in the CDR3. CDR3 sequence: CASARFSNPGSGANVLTF. The CDR3 bases are TGTGCCAGCGCACGATTTTCTAACCCGGGATCTGGGGCCAACGTCCTGACTTTC.

The genes are TRBV10-3 and TRBJ2-5, with D perhaps TRBD1 (7 bases). V was trimmed by 8 bases and J by 5 bases, leaving 18 bases between them. The CDR3 runs 14 residues. Germline-derived CDR1 and CDR2 are ENHRY and SYGVKD. The CDR3 nucleotides read TGTGCCATCCACGGAGGGGGCTCTGGTGAGACCCAGTACTTC. Its protein is CAIHGGGSGETQYF.

The chain has TRBV5-1 and TRBJ1-1, with TRBD1 identical over 9 bases. From germline, CDR1 is SGHRS and CDR2 YFSETQ. Trimming removed 4 bases from V and 4 bases from J; junction bases left unmatched: 8. The CDR3 runs to 15 residues. The CDR3 loop reads CASSDTGGRSTEAFF. The CDR3 nucleotides are TGCGCCAGCAGCGATACAGGGGGCCGAAGCACTGAAGCTTTCTTT.